This entry concerns a single T cell receptor (beta chain). The sample comes from a study of OX40 agonist ivuxolimab in advanced cancers. From germline, CDR1 is GTSNPN and CDR2 SVGIG (reference sequence). The ends were cut back, 5 bases at V and 0 bases at J, with 8 bases in the middle. The CDR3 consists of 13 residues. Only in-frame clones appear in the TCRdb table, and some are missing; sequencing was by immunoSEQ multiplex PCR. This table has tens of thousands of clones, approximately 80% appearing once. The specimen was CD4+ or CD8+ T cells sorted from blood, collected in a trial of the OX40 agonist ivuxolimab. This receptor was identified in an adult with an advanced solid tumor such as melanoma, head and neck, liver or kidney cancer. The chain employs TRBV30 and TRBJ1-5; D call uncertain. CDR3 region: CAWASNSNQPQHF. The CDR3 DNA reads TGTGCCTGGGCTAGCAATAGCAATCAGCCCCAGCATTTT.